This note documents a single T cell receptor beta chain sequence. The data stem from a study of OX40 agonist ivuxolimab in advanced cancers. For the study at large: The dose-escalation group included hepatocellular carcinoma, melanoma, renal cell carcinoma and head and neck cancer. Mean age approximately 59 years, range 23 to 79; nearly 85% male. People who had prior anti-PD-1, anti-PD-L1 or anti-CTLA-4 therapy could take part, and around 40% had some.

Profiled with immunoSEQ multiplex PCR; TCRdb holds only in-frame clones, not every one. The table lists about 48,000 clones, around nine tenths of them singletons. Germline CDR1 and CDR2: SGHDT and YYEEEE. The CDR3 totals 15 residues. The ends were cut back, 0 bases at V and 7 bases at J, with 15 bases in the middle. Baseline, cycle 4 day 1, and cycle 7 day 1 were the blood sampling points. V and J are TRBV5-6 and TRBJ2-3, with D maybe TRBD2 (6 bases). Sequencing was performed on CD4+ or CD8+ T cells sorted from blood, taken in a trial of the OX40 agonist ivuxolimab. This receptor was obtained from an adult with an advanced solid tumor such as melanoma, head and neck, liver or kidney cancer. The CDR3 sequence is CASSLGGGSTNTQYF. In DNA, the CDR3 is TGTGCCAGCAGCTTGGGGGGAGGATCCACGAATACGCAGTATTTT.